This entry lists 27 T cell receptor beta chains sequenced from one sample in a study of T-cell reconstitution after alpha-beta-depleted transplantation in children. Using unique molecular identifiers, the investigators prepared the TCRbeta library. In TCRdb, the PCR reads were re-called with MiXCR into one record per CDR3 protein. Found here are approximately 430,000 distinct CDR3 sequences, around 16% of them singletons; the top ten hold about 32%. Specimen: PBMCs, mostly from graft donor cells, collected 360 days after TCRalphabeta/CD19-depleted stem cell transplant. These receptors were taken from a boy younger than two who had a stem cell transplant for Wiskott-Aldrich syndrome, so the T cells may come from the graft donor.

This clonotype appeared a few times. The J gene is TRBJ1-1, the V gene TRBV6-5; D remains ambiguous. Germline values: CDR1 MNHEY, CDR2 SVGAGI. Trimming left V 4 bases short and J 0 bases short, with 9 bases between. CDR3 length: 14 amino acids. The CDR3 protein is CASSSSRMNTEAFF. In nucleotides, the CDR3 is TGTGCCAGCAGTTCCTCGCGGATGAACACTGAAGCTTTCTTT.

The CDR3 reads CASSPSTGGRQETQYF. The CDR3 DNA is TGTGCCAGCAGCCCATCCACAGGGGGCCGGCAAGAGACCCAGTACTTC. The rearrangement uses TRBV16 and TRBJ2-5; 9 positions match TRBD1. CDR3 length: 16 residues. Per the germline V gene, CDR1 is KGHSY and CDR2 is FQNENV. Trimming took 4 bases from V and 2 from J; bases not matched to a gene: 8.

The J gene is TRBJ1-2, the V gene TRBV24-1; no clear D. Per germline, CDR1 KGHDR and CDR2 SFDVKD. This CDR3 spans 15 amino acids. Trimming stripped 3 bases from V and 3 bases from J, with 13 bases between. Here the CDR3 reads CATSDGARAHYGYTF. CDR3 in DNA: TGTGCCACCAGTGATGGTGCAAGGGCCCACTATGGCTACACCTTC.

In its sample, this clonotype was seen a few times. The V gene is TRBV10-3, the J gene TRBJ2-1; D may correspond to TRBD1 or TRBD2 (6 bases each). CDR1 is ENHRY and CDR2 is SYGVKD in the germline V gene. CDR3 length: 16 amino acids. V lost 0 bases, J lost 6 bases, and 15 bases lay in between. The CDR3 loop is CAISESRRRGANEQFF. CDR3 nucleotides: TGTGCCATCAGTGAGTCGCGTCGGAGGGGGGCCAATGAGCAGTTCTTC.

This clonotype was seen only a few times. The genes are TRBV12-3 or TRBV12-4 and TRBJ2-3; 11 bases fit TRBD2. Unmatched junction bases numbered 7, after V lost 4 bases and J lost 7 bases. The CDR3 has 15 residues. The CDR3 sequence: CASSSVAGGLNTQYF. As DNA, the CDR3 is TGTGCCAGCAGTTCCGTAGCGGGAGGGCTGAATACGCAGTATTTT.

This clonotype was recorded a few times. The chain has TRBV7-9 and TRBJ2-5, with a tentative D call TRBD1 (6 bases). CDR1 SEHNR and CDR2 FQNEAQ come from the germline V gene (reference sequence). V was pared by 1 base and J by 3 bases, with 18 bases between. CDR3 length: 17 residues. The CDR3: CASSLVDGTRLKETQYF. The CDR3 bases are TGTGCCAGCAGCTTAGTGGACGGGACACGGCTGAAAGAGACCCAGTACTTC.

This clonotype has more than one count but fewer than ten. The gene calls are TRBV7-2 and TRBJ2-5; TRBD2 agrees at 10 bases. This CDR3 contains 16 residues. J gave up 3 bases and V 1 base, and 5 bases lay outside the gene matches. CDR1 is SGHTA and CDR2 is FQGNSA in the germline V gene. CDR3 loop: CASSLVLAGEKETQYF. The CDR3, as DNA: TGTGCCAGCAGCTTAGTCCTAGCGGGAGAAAAAGAGACCCAGTACTTC.

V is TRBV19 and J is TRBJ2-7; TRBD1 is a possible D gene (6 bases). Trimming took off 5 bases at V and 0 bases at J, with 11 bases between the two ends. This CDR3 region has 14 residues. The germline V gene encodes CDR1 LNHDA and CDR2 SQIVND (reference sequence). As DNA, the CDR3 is TGTGCCAGTAGTTGGGGGCTCGGCTCCTACGAGCAGTACTTC. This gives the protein CASSWGLGSYEQYF.

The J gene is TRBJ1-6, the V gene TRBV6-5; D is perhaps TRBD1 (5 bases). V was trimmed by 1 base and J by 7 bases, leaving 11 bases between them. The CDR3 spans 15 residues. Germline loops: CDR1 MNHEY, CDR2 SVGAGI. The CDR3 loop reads CASSYFLQANSPLHF. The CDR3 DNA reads TGTGCCAGCAGTTACTTCCTACAGGCGAATTCACCCCTCCACTTT.

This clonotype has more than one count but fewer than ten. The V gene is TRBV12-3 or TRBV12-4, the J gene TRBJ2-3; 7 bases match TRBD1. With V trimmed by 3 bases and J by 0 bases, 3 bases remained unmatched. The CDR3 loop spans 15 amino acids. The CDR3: CASSFGQASTDTQYF. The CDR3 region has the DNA TGTGCCAGCAGTTTCGGACAGGCCAGCACAGATACGCAGTATTTT.

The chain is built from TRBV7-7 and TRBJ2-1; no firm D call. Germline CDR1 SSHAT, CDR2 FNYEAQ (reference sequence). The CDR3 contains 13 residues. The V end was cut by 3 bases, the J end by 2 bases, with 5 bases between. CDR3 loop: CASSFSTYNEQFF. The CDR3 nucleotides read TGTGCCAGCAGCTTCAGCACCTACAATGAGCAGTTCTTC. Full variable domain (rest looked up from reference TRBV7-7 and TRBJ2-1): GAGVSQSPRYKVTKRGQDVTLRCDPISSHATLYWYQQALGQGPEFLTYFNYEAQPDKSGLPSDRFSAERPEGSISTLTIQRTEQRDSAMYRCASSFSTYNEQFFGPGTRLTVL.

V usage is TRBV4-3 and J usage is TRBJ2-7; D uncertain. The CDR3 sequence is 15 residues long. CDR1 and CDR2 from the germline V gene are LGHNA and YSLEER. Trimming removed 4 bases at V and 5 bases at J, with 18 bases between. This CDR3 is CASSRARLPRNEQYF. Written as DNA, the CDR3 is TGCGCCAGCAGCCGAGCTAGACTCCCCCGTAACGAGCAGTACTTC.

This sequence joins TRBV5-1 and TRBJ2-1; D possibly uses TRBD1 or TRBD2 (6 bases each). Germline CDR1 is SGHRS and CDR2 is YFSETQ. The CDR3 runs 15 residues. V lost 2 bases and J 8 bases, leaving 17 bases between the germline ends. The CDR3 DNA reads TGCGCCAGCAGCTTTATTCCTAGCGCAGGGGATGAGCAGTTCTTC. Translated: CASSFIPSAGDEQFF.

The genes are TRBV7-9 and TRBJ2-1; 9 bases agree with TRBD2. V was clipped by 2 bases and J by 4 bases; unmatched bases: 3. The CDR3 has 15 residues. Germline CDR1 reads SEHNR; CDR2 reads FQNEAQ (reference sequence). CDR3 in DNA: TGTGCCAGCAGCTTACGGCGGGAGGGTTACAATGAGCAGTTCTTC. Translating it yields CASSLRREGYNEQFF. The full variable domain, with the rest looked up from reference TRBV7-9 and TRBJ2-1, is DTGVSQNPRHKITKRGQNVTFRCDPISEHNRLYWYRQTLGQGPEFLTYFQNEAQLEKSRLLSDRFSAERPKGSFSTLEIQRTEQGDSAMYLCASSLRREGYNEQFFGPGTRLTVL.

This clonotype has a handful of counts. DNA of the CDR3: TGCAGTGCTCAGAGGGGGGGCACAGATACGCAGTATTTT. Residues: CSAQRGGTDTQYF. The chain carries TRBV20-1 and TRBJ2-3, with D possibly called TRBD1 or TRBD2 (6 bases each). Germline V gene data show CDR1 as DFQATT and CDR2 as SNEGSKA (reference sequence). The CDR3 spans 13 residues. Trimming pared 5 bases from V and 1 base from J, leaving 10 bases between.

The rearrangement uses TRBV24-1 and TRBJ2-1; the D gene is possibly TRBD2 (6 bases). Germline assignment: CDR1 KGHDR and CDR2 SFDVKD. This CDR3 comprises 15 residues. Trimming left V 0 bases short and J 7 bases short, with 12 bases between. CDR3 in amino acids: CATSDLQGGRNEQFF. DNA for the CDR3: TGTGCCACCAGTGATTTGCAAGGAGGGAGAAATGAGCAGTTCTTC.

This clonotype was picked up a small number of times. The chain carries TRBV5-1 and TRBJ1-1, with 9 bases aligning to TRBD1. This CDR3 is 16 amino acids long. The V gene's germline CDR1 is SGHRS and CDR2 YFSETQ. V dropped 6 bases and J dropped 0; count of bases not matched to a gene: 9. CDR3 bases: TGCGCCAGCATGAAGGGGACAGGGTTCATGAACACTGAAGCTTTCTTT. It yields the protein CASMKGTGFMNTEAFF. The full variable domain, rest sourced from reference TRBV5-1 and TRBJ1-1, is KAGVTQTPRYLIKTRGQQVTLSCSPISGHRSVSWYQQTPGQGLQFLFEYFSETQRNKGNFPGRFSGRQFSNSRSEMNVSTLELGDSALYLCASMKGTGFMNTEAFFGQGTRLTVV.

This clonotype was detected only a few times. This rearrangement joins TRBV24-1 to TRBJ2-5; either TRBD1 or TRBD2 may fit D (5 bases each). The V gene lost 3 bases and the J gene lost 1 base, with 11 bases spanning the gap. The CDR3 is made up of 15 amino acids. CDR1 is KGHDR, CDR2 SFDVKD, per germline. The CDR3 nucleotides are TGTGCCACCAGTGATCCGGGACGTAGCCAAGAGACCCAGTACTTC. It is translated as CATSDPGRSQETQYF.

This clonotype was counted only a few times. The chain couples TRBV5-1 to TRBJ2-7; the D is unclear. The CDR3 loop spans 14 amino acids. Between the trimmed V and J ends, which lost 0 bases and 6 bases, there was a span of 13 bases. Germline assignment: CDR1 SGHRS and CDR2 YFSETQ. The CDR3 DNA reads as TGCGCCAGCAGCTTGGCGCCTTTTGTATCCGAGCAGTACTTC. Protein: CASSLAPFVSEQYF.

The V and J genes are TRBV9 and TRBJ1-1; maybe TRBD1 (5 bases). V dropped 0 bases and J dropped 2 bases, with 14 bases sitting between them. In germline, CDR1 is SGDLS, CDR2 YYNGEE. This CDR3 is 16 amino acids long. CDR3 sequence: CASSVGGMRFNTEAFF. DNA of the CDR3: TGTGCCAGCAGCGTAGGGGGGATGAGGTTTAACACTGAAGCTTTCTTT.

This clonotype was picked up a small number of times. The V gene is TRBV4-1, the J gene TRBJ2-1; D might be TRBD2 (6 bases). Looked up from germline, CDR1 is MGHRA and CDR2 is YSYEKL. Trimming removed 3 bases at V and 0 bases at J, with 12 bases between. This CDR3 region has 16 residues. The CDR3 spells CASSQGTSSSYNEQFF. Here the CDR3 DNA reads TGCGCCAGCAGCCAGGGAACTAGCAGCTCCTACAATGAGCAGTTCTTC.

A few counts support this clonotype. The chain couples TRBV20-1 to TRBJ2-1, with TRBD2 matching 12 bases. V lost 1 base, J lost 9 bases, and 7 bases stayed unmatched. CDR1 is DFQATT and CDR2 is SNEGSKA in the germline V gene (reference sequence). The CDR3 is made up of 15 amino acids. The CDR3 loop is CSARASSGRAFEQFF. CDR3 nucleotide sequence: TGCAGTGCTAGAGCATCTAGCGGGAGGGCATTTGAGCAGTTCTTC.

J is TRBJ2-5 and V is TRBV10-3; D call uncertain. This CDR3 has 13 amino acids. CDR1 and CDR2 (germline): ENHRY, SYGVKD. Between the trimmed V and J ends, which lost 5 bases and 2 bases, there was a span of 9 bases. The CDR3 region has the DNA TGTGCCATCAGTAGGGCACCGCAAGAGACCCAGTACTTC. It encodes CAISRAPQETQYF.

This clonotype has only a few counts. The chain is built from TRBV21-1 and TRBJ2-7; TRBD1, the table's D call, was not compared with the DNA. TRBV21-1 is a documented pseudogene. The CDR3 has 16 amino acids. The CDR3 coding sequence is TGTGCCAGCAGCCTTACGTCCCTGGCAGGAGGCGACGAGCAGTACTTC. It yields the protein CASSLTSLAGGDEQYF.

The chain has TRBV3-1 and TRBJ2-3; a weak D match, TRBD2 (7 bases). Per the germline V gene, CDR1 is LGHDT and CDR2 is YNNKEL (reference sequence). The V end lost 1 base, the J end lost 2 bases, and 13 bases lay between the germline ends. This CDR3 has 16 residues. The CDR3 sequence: CASSQGRGRPTDTQYF. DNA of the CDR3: TGTGCCAGCAGCCAAGGGCGGGGGCGCCCCACAGATACGCAGTATTTT.

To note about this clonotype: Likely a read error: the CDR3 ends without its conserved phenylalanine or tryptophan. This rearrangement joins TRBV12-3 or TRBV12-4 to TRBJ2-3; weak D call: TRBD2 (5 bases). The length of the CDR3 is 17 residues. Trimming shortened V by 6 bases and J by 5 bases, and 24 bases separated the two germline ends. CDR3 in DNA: TGTGCCAGCAGACTACCGGCTCGGGGATTTTCCCTAGATACGCAGTATTGT. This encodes CASRLPARGFSLDTQYC.

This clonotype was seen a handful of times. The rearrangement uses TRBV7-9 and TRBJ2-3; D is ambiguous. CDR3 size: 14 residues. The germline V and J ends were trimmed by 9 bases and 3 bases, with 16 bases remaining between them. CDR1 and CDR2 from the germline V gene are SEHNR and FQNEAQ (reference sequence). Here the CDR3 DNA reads TGTGCCAGTAAAATAAACCTTCCGACAGATACGCAGTATTTT. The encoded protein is CASKINLPTDTQYF.